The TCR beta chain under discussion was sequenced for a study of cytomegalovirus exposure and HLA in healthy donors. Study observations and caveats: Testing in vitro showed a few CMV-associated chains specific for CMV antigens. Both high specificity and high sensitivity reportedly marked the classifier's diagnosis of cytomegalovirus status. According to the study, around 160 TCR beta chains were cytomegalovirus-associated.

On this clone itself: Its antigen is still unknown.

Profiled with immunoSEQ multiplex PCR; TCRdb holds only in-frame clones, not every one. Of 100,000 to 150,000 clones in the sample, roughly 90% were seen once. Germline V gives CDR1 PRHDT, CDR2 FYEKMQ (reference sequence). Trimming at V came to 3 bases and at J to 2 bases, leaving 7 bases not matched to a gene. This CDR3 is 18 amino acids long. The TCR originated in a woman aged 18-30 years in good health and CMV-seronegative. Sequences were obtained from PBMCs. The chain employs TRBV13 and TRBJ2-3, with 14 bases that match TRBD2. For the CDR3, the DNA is TGTGCCAGCAGCTTCTCCGGGACTAGCGGGAGTTCCACAGATACGCAGTATTTT. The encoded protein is CASSFSGTSGSSTDTQYF.